The clone carrying this TCR beta chain occurred a few times. Its antigen is currently unknown. Study-level points and caveats: Greatest tumor Treg TCR overlap was with tumor naive CD4+ cells.

Constant-region reverse primers amplified full-length variable regions, followed by semi-nested Nested Universal Primer A PCR. TCRdb processed the 5' RACE reads anew with MiXCR; each CDR3 protein has one entry. The sample records tens of thousands of distinct CDR3 sequences, roughly 24% being singletons. Trimming took 4 bases from V and 2 from J, leaving 17 bases between them. The germline V gene encodes CDR1 SGHRS and CDR2 YFSETQ. The CDR3 consists of 16 residues. CD25-based Treg depletion was applied to purified naive CD4+ T cells. Sequencing was done on a sample of naive CD4+ T cells sorted from a lymph node. Subset reported: naive CD4+ T cells, CD4+CD45RA+CD25-. The J gene is TRBJ2-3, the V gene TRBV5-1; TRBD2 is a possible D gene (5 bases). This receptor was identified in a female donor with breast cancer. The DNA for the CDR3 is TGCGCCAGCAGCCCGGAGGACCCTCTCCCCACAGATACGCAGTATTTT. The encoded protein is CASSPEDPLPTDTQYF.